A single sample is the source of the 26 T cell receptor beta chains below, sequenced in a study. Each CDR3 protein gets one entry after TCRdb re-called the RT-PCR reads with MiXCR. In the table there are fewer than 800,000 distinct CDR3 sequences, over 12% of which are singletons. Source material: memory CD4+ T cells from blood. These receptors all stem from a female donor in good health, serving as a healthy control.

This clonotype was seen at least ten times. The chain couples TRBV20-1 to TRBJ2-1; 11 bases match TRBD2. This CDR3 spans 19 amino acids. In germline, CDR1 is DFQATT, CDR2 SNEGSKA (reference sequence). The J segment lost 4 bases and the V segment lost 3 bases, leaving 17 bases of the junction unmatched. The CDR3 region has the DNA TGCAGTGCTAGTGGGTTGTATCGACTAGCGGGACGGTCTTACAATGAGCAGTTCTTC. Protein: CSASGLYRLAGRSYNEQFF.

This clonotype showed up many times. The gene calls are TRBV5-5 and TRBJ2-2; D is perhaps TRBD2 (5 bases). Germline assignment: CDR1 SGHKS and CDR2 YYEKEE (reference sequence). The CDR3 has 15 amino acids. The ends were cut back, 4 bases at V and 0 bases at J, with 10 bases in the middle. CDR3 DNA: TGTGCCAGCAGCCTCGGGGTTCCGAACACCGGGGAGCTGTTTTTT. It codes for CASSLGVPNTGELFF.

This clonotype was counted between two and nine times. This rearrangement joins TRBV27 to TRBJ2-2, with 15 bases fitting TRBD2. The CDR3 runs 16 residues. V dropped 6 bases and J dropped 7; count of bases not matched to a gene: 6. CDR1 MNHEY and CDR2 SMNVEV come from the germline V gene (reference sequence). CDR3 nucleotide sequence: TGTGCCAGCAGAGGACTAGCGGGAGGGCAGGACGGGGAGCTGTTTTTT. This codes for CASRGLAGGQDGELFF.

The gene calls are TRBV7-6 and TRBJ2-3; tentative D call: TRBD2 (5 bases). Germline V gene data show CDR1 as SGHVS and CDR2 as FNYEAQ. This CDR3 has 16 residues. Trimming took 6 bases from V and 4 from J, leaving 20 bases between them. The CDR3 protein is CASSTTANRGSDTQYF. The CDR3 DNA sequence: TGTGCCAGCAGTACAACCGCGAACAGAGGGTCAGATACGCAGTATTTT.

The J gene is TRBJ1-2, the V gene TRBV28, with 9 bases that match TRBD1. The V segment lost 3 bases and the J segment 4 bases; nucleotides outside the gene matches: 12. The germline V gene has CDR1 MDHEN and CDR2 SYDVKM. The CDR3 totals 17 residues. CDR3 sequence: CASSFFAGQGTLYGYTF. In DNA form, the CDR3 reads TGTGCCAGCAGTTTTTTTGCGGGACAGGGCACCCTCTATGGCTACACCTTC.

This clonotype was counted a few times. V gene TRBV7-2 combines with J gene TRBJ1-5; unclear D gene. Germline CDR1 SGHTA, CDR2 FQGNSA. This CDR3 is built from 13 residues. Trimming removed 5 bases from V and 6 bases from J, with 11 bases in between. The chain's CDR3 is CASSAEGIQPQHF. In nucleotides, the CDR3 is TGTGCCAGCAGCGCCGAAGGTATTCAGCCCCAGCATTTT. The variable domain in full, with the rest retrieved from reference TRBV7-2 and TRBJ1-5, is GAGVSQSPSNKVTEKGKDVELRCDPISGHTALYWYRQSLGQGLEFLIYFQGNSAPDKSGLPSDRFSAERTGGSVSTLTIQRTQQEDSAVYLCASSAEGIQPQHFGDGTRLSIL.

This clonotype was observed at least ten times. The gene calls are TRBV20-1 and TRBJ1-5; no clear D gene. Trimming removed 1 base from V and 5 bases from J, with 12 bases in between. CDR1 is DFQATT and CDR2 is SNEGSKA in the germline V gene (reference sequence). The CDR3 totals 14 residues. Written as DNA, the CDR3 is TGCAGTGCTAGAGGTGTCAGCCCCGATCAGCCCCAGCATTTT. It yields the protein CSARGVSPDQPQHF.

The V call is TRBV7-8, the J call TRBJ2-1; D unresolved. The CDR3 extends over 15 amino acids. Germline V CDR1 and CDR2: SGHVS, FQNEAQ. Trimming shortened V by 3 bases and J by 0 bases, and 9 bases separated the two germline ends. CDR3 in amino acids: CASSFDFFSYNEQFF. The CDR3 DNA reads as TGTGCCAGCAGCTTCGACTTCTTCTCCTACAATGAGCAGTTCTTC. The whole variable domain, remainder taken from reference TRBV7-8 and TRBJ2-1, is GAGVSQSPRYKVAKRGQDVALRCDPISGHVSLFWYQQALGQGPEFLTYFQNEAQLDKSGLPSDRFFAERPEGSVSTLKIQRTQQEDSAVYLCASSFDFFSYNEQFFGPGTRLTVL.

The chain combines TRBV20-1 with TRBJ2-7; D possibly uses TRBD1 or TRBD2 (5 bases each). Germline lookup yields CDR1 DFQATT and CDR2 SNEGSKA (reference sequence). Trimming shortened V by 3 bases and J by 2 bases, and 11 bases separated the two germline ends. CDR3 size: 13 residues. The CDR3 DNA reads as TGCAGTGCTAGTGGGACGGTTACCTACGAGCAGTACTTC. Translation: CSASGTVTYEQYF.

The V call is TRBV24-1, the J call TRBJ2-1; D is tentatively TRBD1 or TRBD2 (6 bases each). The V and J ends lost 2 bases and 8 bases respectively, with 15 bases between them. This CDR3 spans 15 amino acids. CDR1 and CDR2 (germline): KGHDR, SFDVKD. CDR3 DNA: TGTGCCACCAGTGATTCCTCTAGGGGGGCCGATGAGCAGTTCTTC. Encoded protein: CATSDSSRGADEQFF.

This clonotype was seen at least ten times. This rearrangement joins TRBV29-1 to TRBJ2-5; D remains unclear. With 6 bases removed from V and 4 bases from J, the gap between germline ends came to 9 bases. The CDR3 runs 11 residues. Looked up from germline, CDR1 is SQVTM and CDR2 is ANQGSEA. The CDR3, as DNA: TGCAGCGTAGACCATCTAGAGACCCAGTACTTC. This gives the protein CSVDHLETQYF.

This sequence joins TRBV27 and TRBJ1-2; 7 bases agree with TRBD1. CDR1 MNHEY and CDR2 SMNVEV come from the germline V gene (reference sequence). Unmatched junction bases numbered 9, after V lost 6 bases and J lost 8 bases. The CDR3 consists of 13 residues. The CDR3 loop reads CASSQTHRGGYTF. The CDR3 DNA is TGTGCCAGCAGCCAAACTCACAGGGGAGGCTACACCTTC.

Note on this clonotype: This may arise from a read error, as a much more abundant clone is one base away. V is TRBV29-1 and J is TRBJ1-5, with TRBD1 matching 8 bases. The CDR3 spans 14 residues. CDR1 and CDR2 from the germline V gene are SQVTM and ANQGSEA. V shed 4 bases, J shed 7 bases, and the junction held 9 bases outside the gene matches. The CDR3 DNA follows: TGCAGCGTTGGGAGGACAGGGAAAGGACAGCCCCAGCATTTT. Amino acids: CSVGRTGKGQPQHF. Together with reference TRBV29-1 and TRBJ1-5, the CDR3 gives the full variable domain: SAVISQKPSRDICQRGTSLTIQCQVDSQVTMMFWYRQQPGQSLTLIATANQGSEATYESGFVIDKFPISRPNLTFSTLTVSNMSPEDSSIYLCSVGRTGKGQPQHFGDGTRLSIL.

This clonotype showed up many times. An end of the junction does not agree with germline; a read error may underlie this. This rearrangement joins TRBV5-6 to TRBJ1-2; D is uncertain. Per the germline V gene, CDR1 is SGHDT and CDR2 is YYEEEE. This CDR3 has 12 amino acids. The CDR3 bases are TGTGCCAGCAGTTTGGCCAACTATGGCTACACCTTC. Translated, it gives CASSLANYGYTF.

This clonotype was counted ten times or more. The V gene is TRBV20-1, the J gene TRBJ2-3; weak D call: TRBD1 (6 bases). CDR3 length: 13 residues. The V gene lost 5 bases and the J gene lost 1 base, with 10 bases spanning the gap. Germline CDR1 and CDR2: DFQATT and SNEGSKA (reference sequence). The DNA of the CDR3 is TGCAGTGCTGCCCGGACAGGCACAGATACGCAGTATTTT. It is translated as CSAARTGTDTQYF.

This clonotype was counted at least ten times. The chain joins TRBV4-1 to TRBJ1-4; unclear D gene. This CDR3 is 15 amino acids long. Germline V gives CDR1 MGHRA, CDR2 YSYEKL. The V and J ends lost 1 base and 7 bases respectively, with 13 bases between them. This chain's CDR3 is CASSQGGSQGEKLFF. The CDR3 DNA sequence: TGCGCCAGCAGCCAAGGTGGCAGCCAAGGTGAAAAACTGTTTTTT.

This clonotype came up many times. The chain uses TRBV10-3 and TRBJ2-7; D gene uncertain. The V gene lost 2 bases and the J gene lost 3 bases, with 17 bases spanning the gap. Germline CDR1 is ENHRY and CDR2 is SYGVKD. This CDR3 has 16 amino acids. The CDR3, as DNA: TGTGCCATCAGTGAGCAGACGGGCACTACGAGCTACGAGCAGTACTTC. Protein product: CAISEQTGTTSYEQYF.

The chain is built from TRBV18 and TRBJ2-7; the match to TRBD2 covers 8 bases. With V trimmed by 8 bases and J by 3 bases, 3 bases remained unmatched. This CDR3 has 12 residues. Germline loops: CDR1 KGHSH, CDR2 LQKENI. CDR3 region: CASLGGGYEQYF. CDR3 nucleotide sequence: TGTGCCAGCCTCGGGGGGGGCTACGAGCAGTACTTC. The full variable domain, rest sourced from reference TRBV18 and TRBJ2-7, is NAGVMQNPRHLVRRRGQEARLRCSPMKGHSHVYWYRQLPEEGLKFMVYLQKENIIDESGMPKERFSAEFPKEGPSILRIQQVVRGDSAAYFCASLGGGYEQYFGPGTRLTVT.

V gene TRBV7-2 combines with J gene TRBJ2-7; 7 bases align to TRBD1. The CDR3 spans 15 residues. The trim removed 2 bases at V and 2 bases at J, leaving 6 bases unmatched. From germline, CDR1 is SGHTA and CDR2 FQGNSA. CDR3: CASSLYRDSTYEQYF. The CDR3 coding sequence is TGTGCCAGCAGCTTATACCGGGACAGCACCTACGAGCAGTACTTC.

This clonotype was observed a handful of times. This chain links TRBV18 with TRBJ2-7; perhaps TRBD1 as D (6 bases). Germline V gives CDR1 KGHSH, CDR2 LQKENI. This CDR3 is built from 14 residues. Trimming took off 2 bases at V and 6 bases at J, with 14 bases between the two ends. This chain's CDR3 is CASSPNRDKTEQYF. DNA of the CDR3: TGTGCCAGCTCACCAAACAGGGATAAGACCGAGCAGTACTTC. The variable domain in full, completed from reference TRBV18 and TRBJ2-7, reads NAGVMQNPRHLVRRRGQEARLRCSPMKGHSHVYWYRQLPEEGLKFMVYLQKENIIDESGMPKERFSAEFPKEGPSILRIQQVVRGDSAAYFCASSPNRDKTEQYFGPGTRLTVT.

This clonotype was counted only a few times. The genes are TRBV3-1 and TRBJ2-3; maybe TRBD1 (5 bases). V lost 5 bases to trimming and J lost 2 bases, with 17 bases between them. This CDR3 comprises 16 residues. Germline assignment: CDR1 LGHDT and CDR2 YNNKEL (reference sequence). CDR3 loop: CASSFRQYGTTDTQYF. DNA for the CDR3: TGTGCCAGCAGCTTCCGACAGTACGGTACCACAGATACGCAGTATTTT.

This clonotype was counted many times. This rearrangement joins TRBV12-3 or TRBV12-4 to TRBJ1-1; 7 positions match TRBD1. The V and J ends lost 1 base and 6 bases, in that order; junction bases with no gene match: 8. The CDR3 spans 15 residues. CDR3 loop: CASSLGGGSNAEAFF. DNA for the CDR3: TGTGCCAGCAGTTTAGGAGGGGGCAGTAACGCTGAAGCTTTCTTT.

In this sample, this clonotype turned up a few times. The V and J genes are TRBV7-2 and TRBJ1-2; D gene ambiguous. The germline CDR1 and CDR2 sequences are SGHTA and FQGNSA. The CDR3 totals 14 residues. Trimming removed 7 bases at V and 5 bases at J, with 17 bases between. The CDR3 DNA is TGTGCCAGCACCCCATCGGGCGGACGGTATGGCTACACCTTC. It yields the protein CASTPSGGRYGYTF.

At least ten counts were recorded for this clonotype. The chain joins TRBV5-6 to TRBJ2-1; no clear D gene. Germline V gene lookup returns CDR1 SGHDT and CDR2 YYEEEE. The V and J ends lost 2 bases and 6 bases respectively, with 3 bases between them. The CDR3 runs to 11 residues. CDR3 sequence: CASSFVNEQFF. CDR3 in DNA: TGTGCCAGCAGCTTCGTCAATGAGCAGTTCTTC.

The rearrangement uses TRBV7-8 and TRBJ2-3; D unresolved. Trimming stripped 3 bases from V and 0 bases from J, with 7 bases between. Germline values: CDR1 SGHVS, CDR2 FQNEAQ. The CDR3 covers 14 residues. CDR3 sequence: CASSFTSSTDTQYF. For the CDR3, the DNA is TGTGCCAGCAGCTTTACCAGTAGCACAGATACGCAGTATTTT.

The rearrangement joins TRBV20-1 to TRBJ1-1; D remains unclear. The CDR3 loop spans 12 amino acids. CDR1 DFQATT and CDR2 SNEGSKA come from the germline V gene (reference sequence). V lost 3 bases, J lost 2 bases, and 7 bases lay in between. CDR3 DNA sequence: TGCAGTGCTAGTCAGGCTAACACTGAAGCTTTCTTT. Amino acids: CSASQANTEAFF.